This TCR beta chain was identified during a study of cytotoxic CD8 clonotypes in ibrutinib-treated CLL. As for the study in general: Complete response was seen in 2 patients and partial in some 24; approximately 12 progressed and around 14 stayed remitted after a median roughly six years.

Germline V gene data show CDR1 as LNHDA and CDR2 as SQIVND (reference sequence). This CDR3 region has 13 residues. V shed 11 bases and J shed 0 bases, with 10 bases lying between them. This clone qualifies as medium-sized (0.01 to 0.1%). Its antigen is unidentified. The assay was immunoSEQ multiplex PCR, and TCRdb's table has in-frame clones only and misses some. The table has 100,000 to 150,000 clones, 80% to 90% seen once. Study-level findings and limits: Few clonotypes were public, and these shrank or held steady under treatment.

The chain combines TRBV19 with TRBJ2-2; D is undetermined. The material was PBMCs, obtained after 24 months of ibrutinib treatment. This sequence was found in a human donor with chronic lymphocytic leukemia. The CDR3 spells CASSSTNTGELFF. In DNA, the CDR3 is TGTGCCTCGAGTTCGACGAACACCGGGGAGCTGTTTTTT.